This T cell receptor (beta chain) was documented in a study of blood T cell repertoires in COVID-19. This table comes from immunoSEQ multiplex PCR, and its TCRdb copy is limited to in-frame clones, with some not included. In the table there are around 310,000 clones, approximately 90% of which are singletons. The V gene's germline CDR1 is SGHVS and CDR2 FNYEAQ. The CDR3 totals 17 residues. The J segment lost 0 bases and the V segment lost 3 bases, leaving 10 bases of the junction unmatched. The sequence came from a woman aged 45-65 years with active or convalescent COVID-19. Sequenced input: peripheral blood. The chain links TRBV7-6 to TRBJ2-7; 8 nucleotides agree with TRBD2. The CDR3 DNA is TGTGCCAGCAGCTTGTTGGCCGGGACTAGGAGCTCCTACGAGCAGTACTTC. This sequence encodes CASSLLAGTRSSYEQYF.